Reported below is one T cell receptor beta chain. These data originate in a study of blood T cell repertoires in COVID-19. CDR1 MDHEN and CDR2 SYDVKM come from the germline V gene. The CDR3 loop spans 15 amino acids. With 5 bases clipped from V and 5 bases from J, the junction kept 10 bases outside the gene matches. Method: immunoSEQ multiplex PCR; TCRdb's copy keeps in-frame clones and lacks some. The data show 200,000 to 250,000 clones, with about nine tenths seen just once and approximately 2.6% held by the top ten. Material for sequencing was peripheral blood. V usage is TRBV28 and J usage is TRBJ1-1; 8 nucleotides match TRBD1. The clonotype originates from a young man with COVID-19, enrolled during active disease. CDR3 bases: TGTGCCAGCAGTCCAATCAGGGGGCGTGGGACTGAAGCTTTCTTT. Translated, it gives CASSPIRGRGTEAFF.